A single sample gave rise to the 21 T cell receptor beta chains below, sequenced in a study of blood T cells in healthy people across ages. It was with a sample-barcoded 5' primer and a J-beta primer mix that a second PCR of roughly 6 to 12 cycles was run. Via MiXCR, TCRdb re-called the 5' RACE reads, giving one row per CDR3 protein. The top ten clones hold roughly 3.7% of a sample with 1.5 million to 1.8 million distinct CDR3 sequences, 35% to 45% of them seen once. Sequencing input: blood. The receptors come from a woman younger than 35 in good health.

This clonotype has more than one count but fewer than ten. The V and J genes are TRBV20-1 and TRBJ1-2; D unclear. Trimming shortened V by 1 base and J by 5 bases, and 11 bases separated the two germline ends. The V gene's germline CDR1 is DFQATT and CDR2 SNEGSKA (reference sequence). The CDR3 spans 13 residues. For the CDR3, the DNA is TGCAGTGCTAGAGCCTTGTCGGCTTATGGCTACACCTTC. Protein: CSARALSAYGYTF.

The chain recombines TRBV9 with TRBJ2-7; D is ambiguous. V was pared by 4 bases and J by 7 bases, with 18 bases between. CDR1 and CDR2 (germline): SGDLS, YYNGEE. The CDR3 contains 14 residues. The CDR3 here is CASSFSGSDNEQYF. CDR3 DNA sequence: TGTGCCAGCAGCTTTAGTGGTTCCGACAATGAGCAGTACTTC.

Only a few counts were recorded for this clonotype. The chain joins TRBV11-2 to TRBJ2-2, with unresolved D. The CDR3 spans 17 residues. Germline CDR1 reads SGHAT; CDR2 reads FQNNGV. The V and J ends lost 5 bases and 0 bases respectively, with 16 bases between them. The DNA for the CDR3 is TGTGCCAGCAGCACCGCCATGGCCCTAACGAACACCGGGGAGCTGTTTTTT. Amino acids: CASSTAMALTNTGELFF.

The V call is TRBV12-3 or TRBV12-4, the J call TRBJ1-5, with 10 positions matching TRBD1. V gave up 6 bases and J gave up 0 bases; unmatched junction bases: 5. This CDR3 is 16 amino acids long. CDR3 residues: CASSPGQGLSNQPQHF. The CDR3 nucleotides read TGTGCCAGCAGCCCGGGACAGGGGCTTAGCAATCAGCCCCAGCATTTT.

This clonotype was picked up a small number of times. The CDR3, as DNA: TGTGCCAGCGGGACGGCCCCCGGCAATGAGCAGTTCTTC. It codes for CASGTAPGNEQFF. This chain links TRBV2 with TRBJ2-1; possibly TRBD1 or TRBD2 for D (5 bases each). Germline lookup yields CDR1 SNHLY and CDR2 FYNNEI. The CDR3 is 13 residues long. V was shortened by 8 bases and J by 6 bases, with 14 bases between the two germline ends.

A remark on this clonotype: Its ends do not fully match the called genes, so a read error is possible. This chain uses TRBV20-1 with TRBJ2-7; the match to TRBD2 covers 8 bases. Germline V lookup: CDR1 DFQATT, CDR2 SNEGSKA (reference sequence). The CDR3 has 13 residues. The CDR3 loop reads CSATQREPYGQYF. The CDR3 nucleotides read TGCAGTGCTACCCAGCGGGAGCCCTACGGGCAGTACTTC.

The rearrangement joins TRBV5-4 to TRBJ2-7, with 16 positions matching TRBD2. TRBJ2-5 explains the end of the DNA better; the J call may be wrong. There are 18 residues in the CDR3. The germline V gene encodes CDR1 SGHNT and CDR2 YYREEE (reference sequence). The CDR3 nucleotides read TGTGCCAGCAGCTCTCTCGGGACTAGCGGGGGGGTTTTGGAGACCCAGTACTTC. Amino acids: CASSSLGTSGGVLETQYF.

This chain connects TRBV24-1 to TRBJ1-1, with D tentatively TRBD1 (6 bases). The CDR3 has 15 amino acids. The V end was cut by 2 bases, the J end by 6 bases, with 15 bases between. Per the germline V gene, CDR1 is KGHDR and CDR2 is SFDVKD. CDR3 loop: CATSDYREFIAEAFF. The CDR3 DNA follows: TGTGCCACCAGTGATTACAGGGAGTTTATCGCTGAAGCTTTCTTT.

The V call is TRBV7-2, the J call TRBJ2-5; unclear D gene. The CDR3 has 13 residues. The V gene's germline CDR1 is SGHTA and CDR2 FQGNSA. V was cut by 2 bases and J by 11 bases, with 15 bases left in between. CDR3 in amino acids: CASSLFKALEQYF. DNA for the CDR3: TGTGCCAGCAGCTTATTTAAGGCCCTAGAGCAGTACTTC.

The genes are TRBV20-1 and TRBJ2-1; the D is unclear. Germline CDR1 is DFQATT and CDR2 is SNEGSKA (reference sequence). Trimming shortened V by 2 bases and J by 3 bases, and 8 bases separated the two germline ends. The CDR3 contains 13 residues. The CDR3 bases are TGCAGTGCTAGACGGGCGGTCTACAATGAGCAGTTCTTC. Translated, it gives CSARRAVYNEQFF.

This chain uses TRBV5-1 with TRBJ2-7; 7 nucleotides agree with TRBD2. Germline CDR1 and CDR2: SGHRS and YFSETQ. The CDR3 is made up of 15 amino acids. With 1 base clipped from V and 0 bases from J, the junction kept 4 bases outside the gene matches. The DNA of the CDR3 is TGCGCCAGCAGCTTGTCTACTAGCGTCTCCTACGAGCAGTACTTC. It is translated as CASSLSTSVSYEQYF.

This clonotype was observed a few times. The chain couples TRBV10-3 to TRBJ2-3; TRBD2 matches at 7 bases. V shed 4 bases, J shed 4 bases, and the junction held 8 bases outside the gene matches. The CDR3 sequence is 15 residues long. Germline assignment: CDR1 ENHRY and CDR2 SYGVKD. The CDR3 here is CAISVETSRADTQYF. The CDR3 coding sequence is TGTGCCATCAGTGTTGAGACTAGCAGGGCAGATACGCAGTATTTT.

This rearrangement joins TRBV5-1 to TRBJ1-3; D not resolved. Between the trimmed V and J ends, which lost 4 bases and 0 bases, there was a span of 17 bases. This CDR3 has 17 residues. Germline V lookup: CDR1 SGHRS, CDR2 YFSETQ. The CDR3 spells CASSTRTSASSGNTIYF. CDR3 sequence (DNA): TGCGCCAGCAGCACAAGGACCTCCGCCTCCTCTGGAAACACCATATATTTT.

The chain is built from TRBV12-3 or TRBV12-4 and TRBJ2-3; the D call may be TRBD1 or TRBD2 (5 bases each). The V and J ends lost 3 bases and 5 bases respectively, with 30 bases between them. The CDR3 is 20 residues long. The CDR3 loop reads CASSFDRDYRGRIYIDTQYF. The CDR3 region has the DNA TGTGCCAGCAGTTTTGATAGGGATTACCGGGGCAGAATATACATAGATACGCAGTATTTT.

The V call is TRBV6-6, the J call TRBJ1-4, with a weak D call TRBD1 (5 bases). CDR1 and CDR2 from the germline V gene are MNHNY and SVGAGI (reference sequence). This CDR3 contains 17 residues. V lost 4 bases, J lost 7 bases, and 22 bases lay in between. The DNA of the CDR3 is TGTGCCAGCAGTTTACTCACCGGGGGTGACTCCGGTGAAAAACTGTTTTTT. This gives the protein CASSLLTGGDSGEKLFF.

CDR3 sequence reads: CSARDMVPSNEQFF. The CDR3 DNA sequence: TGCAGTGCTAGAGATATGGTACCATCCAATGAGCAGTTCTTC. V and J are TRBV20-1 and TRBJ2-1; no firm D call. Germline CDR1 DFQATT, CDR2 SNEGSKA (reference sequence). The CDR3 is 14 residues long. Trimming removed 0 bases at V and 6 bases at J, with 12 bases between.

The V gene is TRBV10-3, the J gene TRBJ2-1, with 10 bases matching TRBD2. J lost 3 bases, V lost 5 bases, and 4 bases had no gene match. CDR1 ENHRY and CDR2 SYGVKD come from the germline V gene. The CDR3 length is 15 residues. The CDR3 spells CAISSRTSGYNEQFF. For the CDR3, the DNA is TGTGCCATCAGTTCCCGGACTAGCGGCTACAATGAGCAGTTCTTC.

The chain combines TRBV30 with TRBJ1-5; D call uncertain. V dropped 0 bases and J dropped 1 base, with 10 bases sitting between them. Germline V gene data show CDR1 as GTSNPN and CDR2 as SVGIG (reference sequence). This CDR3 spans 15 amino acids. The chain's CDR3 is CAWSVGQSSNQPQHF. The CDR3 bases are TGTGCCTGGAGTGTAGGGCAATCGAGCAATCAGCCCCAGCATTTT. Full variable domain (remainder filled in from reference TRBV30 and TRBJ1-5): SQTIHQWPATLVQPVGSPLSLECTVEGTSNPNLYWYRQAAGRGLQLLFYSVGIGQISSEVPQNLSASRPQDRQFILSSKKLLLSDSGFYLCAWSVGQSSNQPQHFGDGTRLSIL.

The genes are TRBV20-1 and TRBJ2-7; possible D gene TRBD1, 7 bases. The germline V gene has CDR1 DFQATT and CDR2 SNEGSKA (reference sequence). The CDR3 has 13 amino acids. Trimming removed 3 bases from V and 4 bases from J, with 13 bases in between. The CDR3 region is CSASGRGVYEQYF. Here the CDR3 DNA reads TGCAGTGCTAGCGGCAGGGGGGTTTACGAGCAGTACTTC.

The chain employs TRBV3-1 and TRBJ2-1, with D perhaps TRBD2 (5 bases). CDR3 length equals 13 residues. Germline V gene lookup returns CDR1 LGHDT and CDR2 YNNKEL (reference sequence). Trimming removed 0 bases at V and 10 bases at J, with 10 bases between. CDR3 region: CASSQDRRAEQFF. The CDR3 coding sequence is TGTGCCAGCAGCCAAGATAGGCGGGCGGAGCAGTTCTTC.

This clonotype was picked up one time. The gene calls are TRBV7-2 and TRBJ2-7; D not resolved. CDR1 and CDR2 from the germline V gene are SGHTA and FQGNSA. V was cut by 2 bases and J by 6 bases, with 5 bases left in between. The CDR3 extends over 11 amino acids. Here the CDR3 DNA reads TGTACCAGCAGCTTACAGCGCGAGCAGTACTTC. This sequence encodes CTSSLQREQYF.